This section outlines one TCR beta chain sequence together with its context. Its antigen is unknown. Germline V CDR1 and CDR2: MNHEY, SVGAGI. The CDR3 length is 14 residues. The ends were cut back, 7 bases at V and 0 bases at J, with 11 bases in the middle. The sample comes from a study of cytomegalovirus exposure and HLA in healthy donors. Whole-study findings and limits: Reports described diagnosis of cytomegalovirus status by the classifier as highly specific and sensitive. According to a later analysis, donors in an Asian-associated ancestry cluster reportedly had fewer N-insertions than the 666-donor mean.

Vbeta (60) and Jbeta (13) primers were used in the PCR. TCRdb keeps only in-frame clones here, not all; method: immunoSEQ multiplex PCR. Among about 99,000 clones listed, 60% to 85% were seen once. The J gene is TRBJ2-3, the V gene TRBV6-5; a possible D gene is TRBD1 (6 bases). The receptor was isolated from a man aged 50 to 59 in good health and CMV-seropositive. The specimen sequenced was PBMCs. The CDR3 here is CASTGTTSTDTQYF. For the CDR3, the DNA is TGTGCCAGCACCGGGACAACTAGCACAGATACGCAGTATTTT.